This T cell receptor beta chain was recovered during a study of T cells after yellow fever vaccination. In TCRdb, the 5' RACE reads were re-called with MiXCR into one record per CDR3 protein. The table has hundreds of thousands of distinct CDR3 sequences, 10% to 15% seen once; the top ten hold 15%. V dropped 1 base and J dropped 8 bases, with 18 bases sitting between them. The germline V gene encodes CDR1 SGHTA and CDR2 FQGNSA. The CDR3 sequence is 16 residues long. The specimen comprised PBMCs, sampled on the day of the yellow fever booster vaccination. The V call is TRBV7-2, the J call TRBJ2-1; D is unclear. The TCR sequence derives from a man younger than 45 who received the YFV17D yellow fever vaccine. The CDR3 reads CASSLVRKVGQDEQFF. The DNA for the CDR3 is TGTGCCAGCAGCTTAGTTCGAAAGGTTGGCCAGGATGAGCAGTTCTTC.